These T cell receptor beta chains were read from a single sample in a study of blood T cells in healthy people across ages. TCRdb independently ran MiXCR on the 5' RACE reads; one entry per CDR3 protein. The sample contains about 1.5 million distinct CDR3 sequences, around 40% of which appear only once. The sample comprised blood. These receptors were obtained from a young woman in good health. Both conserved end residues are trimmed from each CDR3. The size of a clone is reported for some rows only, either as once, few or many, or as a class for expanded clones.

size: -
V: TRBV27
J: TRBJ1-5
CDR3: ASSDREGNQPQH

size: -
V: TRBV18
J: TRBJ2-2
CDR3: ASSPTLGGTNTGELF

size: -
V: TRBV4-2
J: TRBJ1-1
CDR3: ASSLKRGVAEAF

size: -
V: TRBV20-1
J: TRBJ2-5
CDR3: SARDRKESQSTYNEQY

size: few
V: TRBV7-2
J: TRBJ2-3
CDR3: ASSLGAGGRSTDTQY

size: -
V: TRBV5-1
J: -
CDR3: ASNLETVGGETQY

size: -
V: TRBV6-2/TRBV6-3
J: TRBJ2-4
CDR3: ASRYRATKNIQY

size: many
V: TRBV4-3
J: TRBJ2-1
CDR3: ASSQLGYNEQF

size: -
V: TRBV27
J: TRBJ2-2
CDR3: ASSFSTRQGDTGELF

size: -
V: TRBV10-3
J: TRBJ2-7
CDR3: AISDPLMSGTRSYEQY

size: -
V: TRBV6-1
J: TRBJ2-6
CDR3: ASSHTGQGASGANVLT

size: -
V: TRBV7-2
J: TRBJ2-3
CDR3: ASSLILAGGADTQY

size: -
V: TRBV20-1
J: TRBJ1-1
CDR3: SPRDTEAF

size: few
V: TRBV4-1
J: -
CDR3: ASSQEPLAGRYEQY

size: -
V: TRBV10-3
J: TRBJ2-7
CDR3: AISEALTVSYEQY

size: -
V: TRBV20-1
J: TRBJ1-2
CDR3: SASGYSGYT

size: -
V: TRBV30
J: TRBJ1-4
CDR3: AWTTYRAATREKLF

size: -
V: TRBV25-1
J: TRBJ1-5
CDR3: ASSEGDRGNQPQH

size: -
V: TRBV29-1
J: TRBJ2-5
CDR3: SVDIRQTAQETQY

size: many
V: TRBV12-3/TRBV12-4
J: TRBJ2-7
CDR3: ASSNRDRAYEQY

size: -
V: TRBV9
J: TRBJ2-7
CDR3: ASSVSPDRYEQY

size: -
V: TRBV29-1
J: TRBJ2-1
CDR3: SVEDRALSYNEQF

size: once
V: TRBV10-3
J: TRBJ2-2
CDR3: AISESIWGDTGELF

size: few
V: TRBV3-1
J: TRBJ2-1
CDR3: ASTSGTSYNEQF

size: few
V: TRBV5-1
J: TRBJ1-1
CDR3: ASGRSNTEAF

size: -
V: TRBV11-2
J: TRBJ2-3
CDR3: ASSPGGGPDTDTQY

size: few
V: TRBV6-6
J: TRBJ2-3
CDR3: ASGERDFTDTQY

size: -
V: TRBV4-2
J: TRBJ1-1
CDR3: ASSHDKTGFGTEAF

size: -
V: TRBV29-1
J: TRBJ1-1
CDR3: SGSGGAEAF